Below are 8 T cell receptor beta chains sequenced from a single sample in a study of cytomegalovirus exposure and HLA in healthy donors. It was with 60 Vbeta and 13 Jbeta primers that the PCR ran. Sequencing was performed with immunoSEQ multiplex PCR; in TCRdb, only in-frame clones are kept and a portion is missing. The sample carries about 89,000 clones, around 64% recorded once. Sequences were obtained from PBMCs. These receptors all stem from a human donor in good health.

The V gene is TRBV7-2, the J gene TRBJ2-7, with 7 positions matching TRBD1. The germline V gene has CDR1 SGHTA and CDR2 FQGNSA. The CDR3 has 14 amino acids. V shed 5 bases, J shed 4 bases, and the junction held 8 bases outside the gene matches. The chain's CDR3 is CASSPGRGLYEQYF. In nucleotides, the CDR3 is TGTGCCAGCAGCCCGGGAAGGGGGCTTTACGAGCAGTACTTC.

The rearrangement joins TRBV7-2 to TRBJ2-7; D may be TRBD1 (6 bases). Germline assignment: CDR1 SGHTA and CDR2 FQGNSA. The CDR3 covers 15 residues. The V and J ends lost 0 bases and 3 bases respectively, with 12 bases between them. Here the CDR3 DNA reads TGTGCCAGCAGCTTAGCGGGACAAACCCTCTACGAGCAGTACTTC. This gives the protein CASSLAGQTLYEQYF.

DNA for the CDR3: TGTGCCAGCAGCCCGGGACTAGCGGGGGGGCTATCCTACAATGGTGAGCAGTTCTTC. This encodes CASSPGLAGGLSYNGEQFF. This chain joins TRBV27 and TRBJ2-1; 16 nucleotides agree with TRBD2. V shed 6 bases and J 9 bases; nucleotides not matched to a gene: 17. The CDR3 has 19 amino acids. CDR1 is MNHEY, CDR2 SMNVEV, per germline (reference sequence).

This clone has only one observation. The V and J genes are TRBV30 and TRBJ2-7; D uncertain. Germline CDR1 is GTSNPN and CDR2 is SVGIG (reference sequence). The CDR3 runs to 12 residues. V lost 8 bases to trimming and J lost 9 bases, with 20 bases between them. The CDR3 DNA sequence: TGTGCCCTGTCACGTGGAGATTCAAGGCAGTACTTC. Its translation: CALSRGDSRQYF.

The gene calls are TRBV7-9 and TRBJ2-5; D remains unclear. The germline V and J ends were trimmed by 3 bases and 0 bases, with 8 bases remaining between them. Germline CDR1 reads SEHNR; CDR2 reads FQNEAQ (reference sequence). This CDR3 has 14 amino acids. The CDR3, as DNA: TGTGCCAGCAGCTTCCCCAGAAACCAAGAGACCCAGTACTTC. The encoded protein is CASSFPRNQETQYF.

The J gene is TRBJ1-4, the V gene TRBV14; perhaps TRBD1 as D (5 bases). Trimming pared 0 bases from V and 10 bases from J, leaving 12 bases between. This CDR3 is 14 amino acids long. The germline V gene has CDR1 SGHDN and CDR2 FVKESK. The CDR3 protein is CASSQDQGFAKLFF. Here the CDR3 DNA reads TGTGCCAGCAGCCAAGATCAGGGATTTGCAAAACTGTTTTTT.

The chain links TRBV13 to TRBJ2-7; 7 positions match TRBD2. The germline CDR1 and CDR2 sequences are PRHDT and FYEKMQ (reference sequence). Unmatched junction bases numbered 11, after V lost 6 bases and J lost 9 bases. The CDR3 contains 13 residues. This CDR3 is CASSAGRGEVQYF. CDR3 DNA sequence: TGTGCCAGCAGTGCAGGGAGGGGAGAAGTGCAGTACTTC. The full variable domain, with the rest looked up from reference TRBV13 and TRBJ2-7, is AAGVIQSPRHLIKEKRETATLKCYPIPRHDTVYWYQQGPGQDPQFLISFYEKMQSDKGSIPDRFSAQQFSDYHSELNMSSLELGDSALYFCASSAGRGEVQYFGPGTRLTVT.

This clone came up once. V and J are TRBV18 and TRBJ1-4, with 7 positions matching TRBD1. This CDR3 is built from 14 residues. The germline gives CDR1 KGHSH, CDR2 LQKENI. Germline trimming cut 5 bases from V and 6 bases from J; bases unmatched to any gene: 6. CDR3 DNA sequence: TGTGCCAGCTCAGTACAGGGGATTTATGAAAAACTGTTTTTT. Translated: CASSVQGIYEKLFF.